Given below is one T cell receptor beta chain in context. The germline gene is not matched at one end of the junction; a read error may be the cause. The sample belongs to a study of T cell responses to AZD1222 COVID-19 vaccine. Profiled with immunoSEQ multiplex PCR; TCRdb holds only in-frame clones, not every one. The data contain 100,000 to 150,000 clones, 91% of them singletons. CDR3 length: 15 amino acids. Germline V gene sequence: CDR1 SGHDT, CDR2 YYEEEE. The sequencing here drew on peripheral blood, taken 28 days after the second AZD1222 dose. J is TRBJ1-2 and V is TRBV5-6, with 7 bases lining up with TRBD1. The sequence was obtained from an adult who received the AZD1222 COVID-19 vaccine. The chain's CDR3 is CASILGGTDNYGYTF. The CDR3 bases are TGTGCCAGCATCTTGGGGGGGACAGACAACTATGGCTACACCTTC.